This TCR beta chain came from a study of post-analysis software for immune sequencing data. Study results and caveats: Included in a set of roughly five TRBV segments more frequent in patients than controls were TRBV5-6, TRBV5-1 and TRBV20-1.

CDR3 length: 15 residues. Trimming shortened V by 3 bases and J by 5 bases, and 20 bases separated the two germline ends. Per the germline V gene, CDR1 is DFQATT and CDR2 is SNEGSKA (reference sequence). The TCR beta cDNA libraries contained unique molecular identifiers. TCRdb re-analysed the PCR reads in MiXCR, keeping a single row per CDR3 protein. The sample records hundreds of thousands of distinct CDR3 sequences, around 37% being singletons. With regard to this clonotype: No antigen is known for it.

This sequence originates from a girl aged 5 to 17 with multiple sclerosis. Sequencing used blood. V is TRBV20-1 and J is TRBJ2-7; D is perhaps TRBD1 (6 bases). The CDR3 coding sequence is TGCAGTGCTAGGCTGTCTGGACAGAGTCCCCACGAGCAGTACTTC. It encodes CSARLSGQSPHEQYF.